These 18 T cell receptor beta chains originate from one sample sequenced in a study of cytomegalovirus exposure and HLA in healthy donors. The PCR was carried out with 60 Vbeta primers and 13 Jbeta primers. Assay: immunoSEQ multiplex PCR; the TCRdb copy retains only in-frame clones and omits some. In the table there are 70,000 to 95,000 clones, 60% to 85% of which are singletons. Specimen: PBMCs. The receptors here all came from a man aged 25 to 40 in good health and CMV-seropositive.

The rearrangement links TRBV4-3 to TRBJ2-2, with a weak D call TRBD2 (6 bases). CDR1 LGHNA and CDR2 YSLEER come from the germline V gene. This CDR3 spans 17 amino acids. V lost 0 bases, J lost 6 bases, and 17 bases lay in between. The CDR3 region has the DNA TGCGCCAGCAGCCAAGATCGGAGGGGAGGAACATCCGGGGAGCTGTTTTTT. Its translation is CASSQDRRGGTSGELFF.

V usage is TRBV2 and J usage is TRBJ1-4; D gene unclear. Germline CDR1 and CDR2: SNHLY and FYNNEI. CDR3 length: 15 residues. Trimming stripped 4 bases from V and 2 bases from J, with 11 bases between. CDR3 nucleotides: TGTGCCAGCAGTGTAGGTGGAGGGACTAATGAAAAACTGTTTTTT. It specifies CASSVGGGTNEKLFF.

J is TRBJ1-1 and V is TRBV18; 8 bases fit TRBD1. The CDR3 has 13 amino acids. The V gene end was trimmed by 8 bases and the J gene end by 11 bases; junction bases not matched to a gene: 13. Germline lookup yields CDR1 KGHSH and CDR2 LQKENI. In nucleotides, the CDR3 is TGTGCCAGCGGATTGCAGGGGGCTGCAGATGCTTTCTTT. It specifies CASGLQGAADAFF.

The rearrangement uses TRBV7-8 and TRBJ2-1, with 7 bases identical to TRBD2. CDR1 is SGHVS, CDR2 FQNEAQ, per germline. The CDR3 has 16 amino acids. The V segment lost 5 bases and the J segment 8 bases; nucleotides outside the gene matches: 15. The CDR3 DNA sequence: TGTGCCAGCAGCGGGATTTTGGGGGAGGGAGGGGATGAGCAGTTCTTC. Residues: CASSGILGEGGDEQFF.

This clone was counted between two and nine times. V usage is TRBV14 and J usage is TRBJ1-4; D is perhaps TRBD1 (5 bases). Trimming took off 3 bases at V and 5 bases at J, with 7 bases between the two ends. Germline-derived CDR1 and CDR2 are SGHDN and FVKESK. The CDR3 totals 13 residues. In DNA, the CDR3 is TGTGCCAGCAGCCATTGGGGCAATGAAAAACTGTTTTTT. Translated, it gives CASSHWGNEKLFF.

The J gene is TRBJ2-2, the V gene TRBV6-5; D perhaps matches TRBD1 (5 bases). Germline V lookup: CDR1 MNHEY, CDR2 SVGAGI. The V and J ends lost 4 bases and 1 base respectively, with 7 bases between them. The CDR3 spans 14 residues. The CDR3 reads CASSSDRNTGELFF. CDR3 coding DNA: TGTGCCAGCAGTTCAGACAGGAACACCGGGGAGCTGTTTTTT.

This clone was recorded once. The CDR3 here is CASSEAGLSDEQFF. CDR3 bases: TGTGCCAGCAGTGAAGCGGGACTTTCGGATGAGCAGTTCTTC. The rearrangement links TRBV6-1 to TRBJ2-1; a possible D gene is TRBD2 (6 bases). The CDR3 is 14 amino acids. Trimming pared 0 bases from V and 8 bases from J, leaving 11 bases between. CDR1 is MNHNS, CDR2 SASEGT, per germline.

The chain employs TRBV7-2 and TRBJ1-5; no definite D call. Trimming pared 5 bases from V and 2 bases from J, leaving 10 bases between. This CDR3 region has 14 residues. Germline V gene sequence: CDR1 SGHTA, CDR2 FQGNSA. CDR3 nucleotide sequence: TGTGCCAGCAGCCTGCAGAACGGCAATCAGCCCCAGCATTTT. This codes for CASSLQNGNQPQHF.

This chain links TRBV6-1 with TRBJ1-1; D not certain. V lost 8 bases and J 0 bases, leaving 16 bases between the germline ends. Germline V gene lookup returns CDR1 MNHNS and CDR2 SASEGT. The CDR3 covers 15 residues. CDR3 DNA: TGTGCCAGCGTCAGTACCCAGAGGATGAACACTGAAGCTTTCTTT. Encoded protein: CASVSTQRMNTEAFF.

V is TRBV18 and J is TRBJ2-7; 7 nucleotides match TRBD1. The germline gives CDR1 KGHSH, CDR2 LQKENI. The CDR3 is 13 residues long. The junction had 7 bases not matched to a gene; V was cut back by 5 bases and J by 6 bases. Here the CDR3 DNA reads TGTGCCAGCTCAAACGACAGGGCAAGCGAGCAGTACGTC. Translation: CASSNDRASEQYV.

The chain carries TRBV30 and TRBJ2-3; weak D call: TRBD2 (6 bases). The germline gives CDR1 GTSNPN, CDR2 SVGIG (reference sequence). This CDR3 region has 14 residues. Trimming removed 0 bases from V and 5 bases from J, with 12 bases in between. The CDR3: CAWSVGGGGDTQYF. The DNA of the CDR3 is TGTGCCTGGAGTGTTGGGGGAGGAGGAGATACGCAGTATTTT.

This clone was picked up one time. The chain combines TRBV6-5 with TRBJ1-3; D may be TRBD1 (6 bases). The ends were cut back, 8 bases at V and 0 bases at J, with 14 bases in the middle. The CDR3 is 15 residues long. Germline values: CDR1 MNHEY, CDR2 SVGAGI. The DNA for the CDR3 is TGTGCCAGCCGACAGGCGATATCCTCTGGAAACACCATATATTTT. As protein: CASRQAISSGNTIYF.

This chain links TRBV28 with TRBJ1-1; 8 nucleotides match TRBD1. Germline V gene sequence: CDR1 MDHEN, CDR2 SYDVKM. The CDR3 is 17 amino acids. J gave up 11 bases and V 6 bases, and 23 bases lay outside the gene matches. This CDR3 is CASSFLFPGTGKIGAFF. In DNA, the CDR3 is TGTGCCAGCAGCTTTCTTTTTCCCGGGACAGGAAAAATTGGGGCTTTCTTT. The whole variable domain, remainder taken from reference TRBV28 and TRBJ1-1, is DVKVTQSSRYLVKRTGEKVFLECVQDMDHENMFWYRQDPGLGLRLIYFSYDVKMKEKGDIPEGYSVSREKKERFSLILESASTNQTSMYLCASSFLFPGTGKIGAFFGQGTRLTVV.

This clone was seen a few times. The chain recombines TRBV7-9 with TRBJ2-4; maybe TRBD1 (5 bases). Trimming removed 5 bases at V and 15 bases at J, with 20 bases between. Germline-derived CDR1 and CDR2 are SEHNR and FQNEAQ (reference sequence). This CDR3 region has 13 residues. The CDR3 DNA reads as TGTGCCAGCAGCACCACTACAGGAGTCAATAGGTACTTC. As protein: CASSTTTGVNRYF.

The chain combines TRBV5-4 with TRBJ1-2, with 7 bases that match TRBD1. This CDR3 comprises 13 residues. V shed 5 bases and J 5 bases; nucleotides not matched to a gene: 6. CDR1 and CDR2 from the germline V gene are SGHNT and YYREEE (reference sequence). The CDR3 sequence is CASSGSGGYGYTF. The CDR3 coding sequence is TGTGCCAGCAGTGGATCAGGGGGGTATGGCTACACCTTC.

The V and J genes are TRBV4-1 and TRBJ1-1; no reliable D call. V was shortened by 1 base and J by 2 bases, with 8 bases between the two germline ends. The CDR3 runs to 14 residues. Germline V CDR1 and CDR2: MGHRA, YSYEKL. The CDR3 loop is CASSQAGVNTEAFF. The DNA for the CDR3 is TGCGCCAGCAGCCAAGCCGGGGTAAACACTGAAGCTTTCTTT.

The chain links TRBV6-6 to TRBJ1-2, with TRBD1 identical over 10 bases. Per germline, CDR1 MNHNY and CDR2 SVGAGI (reference sequence). After removal of 10 bases from V and 7 bases from J, the junction contained 12 bases not matched to a gene. This CDR3 comprises 14 residues. CDR3 coding DNA: TGTGCCAACCAGGGACAGGGGCTGCTTGGTGGCTACACCTTC. This gives the protein CANQGQGLLGGYTF.

This chain connects TRBV5-1 to TRBJ1-4; D ambiguous. This CDR3 is built from 14 residues. The germline gives CDR1 SGHRS, CDR2 YFSETQ. V lost 2 bases to trimming and J lost 3 bases, with 8 bases between them. The chain's CDR3 is CASSFFMSNEKLFF. CDR3 sequence (DNA): TGCGCCAGCAGCTTTTTTATGTCTAATGAAAAACTGTTTTTT.